These 17 T cell receptor beta chains were sequenced from one sample in a study of T cell responses to AZD1222 COVID-19 vaccine. Profiling relied on immunoSEQ multiplex PCR, and the TCRdb table lists in-frame clones only, not all of them. The table includes roughly 80,000 clones, 75% to 95% detected once. The sample here was peripheral blood, taken on day 0 of MenACWY control vaccination. Source of these receptors: an adult in good health.

This sequence joins TRBV30 and TRBJ1-5, with D tentatively TRBD1 (5 bases). Trimming shortened V by 0 bases and J by 6 bases, and 15 bases separated the two germline ends. Germline lookup yields CDR1 GTSNPN and CDR2 SVGIG (reference sequence). CDR3 size: 15 residues. The CDR3 sequence: CAWSVPRGEGQPQHF. CDR3 DNA: TGTGCCTGGAGTGTACCTCGGGGGGAAGGTCAGCCCCAGCATTTT.

In its sample, this clone was seen a few times. This chain uses TRBV27 with TRBJ1-5; possibly TRBD1 for D (6 bases). Germline V lookup: CDR1 MNHEY, CDR2 SMNVEV (reference sequence). This CDR3 spans 15 amino acids. V shed 8 bases and J shed 0 bases, with 14 bases lying between them. As DNA, the CDR3 is TGTGCCAGCCTGAGGACAGTTGATAGCAATCAGCCCCAGCATTTT. Its translation: CASLRTVDSNQPQHF.

This sequence joins TRBV19 and TRBJ2-1; TRBD2 matches 7 bases. The CDR3 runs 13 residues. V lost 5 bases to trimming and J lost 6 bases; unmatched junction nucleotides: 4. The germline CDR1 and CDR2 sequences are LNHDA and SQIVND (reference sequence). The CDR3 sequence: CASSGVAGNEQFF. CDR3 sequence (DNA): TGTGCCAGTAGTGGGGTAGCGGGCAATGAGCAGTTCTTC.

The V call is TRBV7-2, the J call TRBJ1-1, with D possibly TRBD1 on 6 matching bases. Trimming pared 5 bases from V and 1 base from J, leaving 17 bases between. Germline CDR1 reads SGHTA; CDR2 reads FQGNSA. The CDR3 totals 16 residues. The CDR3 region has the DNA TGTGCCAGCAGCCCGTCCTTCCTCAGGGGGAACACTGAAGCTTTCTTT. It specifies CASSPSFLRGNTEAFF.

The chain is built from TRBV28 and TRBJ1-1; a possible D gene is TRBD1 (6 bases). From germline, CDR1 is MDHEN and CDR2 SYDVKM. CDR3 length: 16 amino acids. V was trimmed by 5 bases and J by 5 bases, leaving 21 bases between them. CDR3 loop: CASSSGTSGTSTEAFF. CDR3 DNA sequence: TGTGCCAGCAGTAGTGGGACATCTGGGACCTCTACTGAAGCTTTCTTT.

This clone has only one observation. This rearrangement joins TRBV11-3 to TRBJ2-7; D uncertain. Germline V gene data show CDR1 as SGHNT and CDR2 as YENEEA. V shed 9 bases and J shed 3 bases, with 18 bases lying between them. The CDR3 runs to 14 residues. For the CDR3, the DNA is TGTGCCAGGGGTCACGGCACCCTCTACTACGAGCAGTACTTC. Translating gives CARGHGTLYYEQYF.

The DNA for the CDR3 is TGTGCCAGCAGCTTAGCCTCGGCTAGCTTTTCCTACGAGCAGTACTTC. This sequence encodes CASSLASASFSYEQYF. This chain uses TRBV7-2 with TRBJ2-7; TRBD2 is a possible D gene (5 bases). The CDR3 covers 16 residues. Germline CDR1 and CDR2: SGHTA and FQGNSA. Trimming removed 0 bases from V and 1 base from J, with 13 bases in between.

This clone was counted once. The chain is built from TRBV27 and TRBJ2-1; D gene uncertain. CDR3 length: 13 amino acids. The V end lost 6 bases, the J end lost 1 base, and 7 bases lay between the germline ends. Germline loops: CDR1 MNHEY, CDR2 SMNVEV (reference sequence). CDR3 amino acids: CASSPGSYNEQFF. Written as DNA, the CDR3 is TGTGCCAGCAGCCCGGGTTCCTACAATGAGCAGTTCTTC.

V gene TRBV19 combines with J gene TRBJ1-1, with D perhaps TRBD1 (6 bases). Trimming removed 1 base from V and 9 bases from J, with 18 bases in between. The CDR3 length is 15 residues. CDR1 and CDR2 from the germline V gene are LNHDA and SQIVND (reference sequence). The CDR3 is CASSIVSRDIGKAFF. The CDR3 nucleotides read TGTGCCAGTAGTATAGTTTCCCGGGACATCGGAAAAGCTTTCTTT.

The table lists this clone with a count of one. The V and J genes are TRBV5-1 and TRBJ1-1; D gene ambiguous. The CDR3 sequence is 13 residues long. Germline V gives CDR1 SGHRS, CDR2 YFSETQ. V gave up 6 bases and J gave up 1 base, with 10 bases separating them. CDR3 amino acids: CASTERSNTEAFF. The CDR3 DNA reads TGCGCCAGCACGGAACGTTCGAACACTGAAGCTTTCTTT.

The chain couples TRBV14 to TRBJ1-3; D perhaps matches TRBD1 (5 bases). This CDR3 contains 17 residues. The germline V and J ends were trimmed by 5 bases and 4 bases, with 21 bases remaining between them. Germline CDR1 SGHDN, CDR2 FVKESK. The CDR3 region has the DNA TGTGCCAGCAGCGGCCTAAGGGGCAGGGTAGCCGGAAACACCATATATTTT. This encodes CASSGLRGRVAGNTIYF.

The rearrangement links TRBV24-1 to TRBJ2-5, with 7 bases lining up with TRBD1. Germline-derived CDR1 and CDR2 are KGHDR and SFDVKD. CDR3 length: 16 residues. Losses at the gene ends were 3 bases for V and 5 bases for J; bases not matched to a gene: 11. CDR3 sequence: CATSDGTENRGETQYF. As DNA, the CDR3 is TGTGCCACCAGTGATGGGACAGAGAATAGGGGGGAGACCCAGTACTTC.

CDR3 residues: CASSRDGVGYTF. CDR3 coding DNA: TGTGCCAGCAGCCGAGACGGGGTCGGCTACACCTTC. The chain joins TRBV7-2 to TRBJ1-2, with unresolved D. Looked up from germline, CDR1 is SGHTA and CDR2 is FQGNSA. V shed 5 bases and J shed 8 bases, with 12 bases lying between them. CDR3 length: 12 amino acids.

This chain joins TRBV7-9 and TRBJ2-3, with D unclear. The CDR3 sequence is 13 residues long. The germline CDR1 and CDR2 sequences are SEHNR and FQNEAQ (reference sequence). The germline V and J ends were trimmed by 2 bases and 3 bases, with 6 bases remaining between them. CDR3: CASSLLETDTQYF. For the CDR3, the DNA is TGTGCCAGCAGCTTACTGGAAACAGATACGCAGTATTTT.

V usage is TRBV5-5 and J usage is TRBJ2-7; the D gene is possibly TRBD1 (5 bases). CDR3 length equals 14 residues. V lost 3 bases and J 3 bases, leaving 13 bases between the germline ends. The V gene's germline CDR1 is SGHKS and CDR2 YYEKEE (reference sequence). The chain's CDR3 is CASSSSDTNYEQYF. The DNA for the CDR3 is TGTGCCAGCAGCTCGTCGGACACTAACTACGAGCAGTACTTC.

The chain joins TRBV28 to TRBJ2-3; tentative D call: TRBD2 (6 bases). CDR1 is MDHEN, CDR2 SYDVKM, per germline. V lost 2 bases and J 2 bases, leaving 11 bases between the germline ends. There are 15 residues in the CDR3. Here the CDR3 reads CASSLIAAITDTQYF. The DNA of the CDR3 is TGTGCCAGCAGTTTAATAGCGGCAATCACAGATACGCAGTATTTT.

This clone appeared a single time. The chain carries TRBV7-8 and TRBJ1-2, with TRBD1 identical over 9 bases. Germline CDR1 SGHVS, CDR2 FQNEAQ. The ends lost 5 bases at V and 8 bases at J; junction bases unmatched: 3. The CDR3 is made up of 12 amino acids. Here the CDR3 reads CASSLTGGGYTF. As DNA, the CDR3 is TGTGCCAGCAGCCTTACAGGGGGCGGCTACACCTTC.